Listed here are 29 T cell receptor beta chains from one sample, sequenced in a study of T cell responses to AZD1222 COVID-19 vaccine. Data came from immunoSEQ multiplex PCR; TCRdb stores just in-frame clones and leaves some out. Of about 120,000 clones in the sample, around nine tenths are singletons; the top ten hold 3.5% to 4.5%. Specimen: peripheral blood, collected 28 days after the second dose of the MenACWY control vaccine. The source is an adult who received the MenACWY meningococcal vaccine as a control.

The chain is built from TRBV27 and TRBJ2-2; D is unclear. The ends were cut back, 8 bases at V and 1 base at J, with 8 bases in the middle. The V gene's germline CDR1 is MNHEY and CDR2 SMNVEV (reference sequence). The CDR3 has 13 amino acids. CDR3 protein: CASRTRNTGELFF. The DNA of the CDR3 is TGTGCCAGCCGAACACGGAACACCGGGGAGCTGTTTTTT.

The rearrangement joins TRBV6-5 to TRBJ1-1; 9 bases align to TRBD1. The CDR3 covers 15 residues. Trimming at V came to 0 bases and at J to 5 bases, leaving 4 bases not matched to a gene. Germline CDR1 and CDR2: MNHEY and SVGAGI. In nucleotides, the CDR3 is TGTGCCAGCAGTTACTCGGGGACAGGGAGGACTGAAGCTTTCTTT. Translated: CASSYSGTGRTEAFF.

CDR3 in amino acids: CASSLSLDRAVANYGYTF. The CDR3, as DNA: TGTGCCAGCAGCTTATCCCTCGACAGGGCCGTAGCTAACTATGGCTACACCTTC. The chain carries TRBV7-9 and TRBJ1-2; 7 nucleotides align to TRBD1. CDR1 SEHNR and CDR2 FQNEAQ come from the germline V gene (reference sequence). Germline trimming cut 2 bases from V and 0 bases from J; bases unmatched to any gene: 12. The CDR3 length is 18 residues.

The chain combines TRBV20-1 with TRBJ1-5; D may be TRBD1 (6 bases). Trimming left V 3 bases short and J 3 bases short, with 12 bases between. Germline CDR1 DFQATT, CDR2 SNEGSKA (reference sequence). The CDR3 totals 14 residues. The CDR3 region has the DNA TGCAGTGCTAGTCCCGGGACATTCAATCAGCCCCAGCATTTT. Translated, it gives CSASPGTFNQPQHF.

The CDR3 region is CASSLGWRSSYNEQFF. The CDR3 nucleotides read TGTGCCAGCAGCTTAGGCTGGCGGAGCTCCTACAATGAGCAGTTCTTC. This sequence joins TRBV11-3 and TRBJ2-1; D gene unclear. The CDR3 length is 16 residues. The V and J ends lost 1 base and 0 bases respectively, with 10 bases between them. Germline CDR1 and CDR2: SGHNT and YENEEA.

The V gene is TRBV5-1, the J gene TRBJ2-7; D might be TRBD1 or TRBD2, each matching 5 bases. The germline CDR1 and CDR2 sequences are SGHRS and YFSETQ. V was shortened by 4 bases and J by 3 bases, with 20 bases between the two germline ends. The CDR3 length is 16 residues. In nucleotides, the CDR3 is TGCGCCAGCAGCGGATCCGGGACCTTGCTCGGCTACGAGCAGTACTTC. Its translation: CASSGSGTLLGYEQYF. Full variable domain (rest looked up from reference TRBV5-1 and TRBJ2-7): KAGVTQTPRYLIKTRGQQVTLSCSPISGHRSVSWYQQTPGQGLQFLFEYFSETQRNKGNFPGRFSGRQFSNSRSEMNVSTLELGDSALYLCASSGSGTLLGYEQYFGPGTRLTVT.

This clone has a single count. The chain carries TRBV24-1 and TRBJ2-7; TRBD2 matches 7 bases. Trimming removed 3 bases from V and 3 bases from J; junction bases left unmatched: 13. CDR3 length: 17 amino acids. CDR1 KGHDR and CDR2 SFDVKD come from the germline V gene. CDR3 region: CATSDQELAEGLYEQYF. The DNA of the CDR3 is TGTGCCACCAGTGATCAGGAGCTAGCGGAGGGACTCTACGAGCAGTACTTC.

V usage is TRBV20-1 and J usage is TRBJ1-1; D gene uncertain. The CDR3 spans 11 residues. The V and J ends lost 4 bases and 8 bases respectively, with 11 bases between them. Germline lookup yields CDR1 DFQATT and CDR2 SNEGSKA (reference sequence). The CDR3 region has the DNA TGCAGTGCTACCTGGACGGGCGAAGCTTTCTTT. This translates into CSATWTGEAFF.

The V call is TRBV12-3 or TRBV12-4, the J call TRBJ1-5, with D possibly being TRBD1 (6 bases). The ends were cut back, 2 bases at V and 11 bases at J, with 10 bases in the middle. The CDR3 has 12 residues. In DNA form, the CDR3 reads TGTGCCAGCAGTTTAAAAGGGGGGGCCCAGCATTTT. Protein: CASSLKGGAQHF.

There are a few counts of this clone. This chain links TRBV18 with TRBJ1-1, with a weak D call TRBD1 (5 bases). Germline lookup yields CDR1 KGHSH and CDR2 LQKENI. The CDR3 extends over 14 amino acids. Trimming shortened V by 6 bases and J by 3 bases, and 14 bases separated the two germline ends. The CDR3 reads CASSPIIRDTEAFF. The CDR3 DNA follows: TGTGCCAGCTCGCCGATAATCAGGGACACTGAAGCTTTCTTT. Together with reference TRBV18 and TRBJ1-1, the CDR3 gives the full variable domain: NAGVMQNPRHLVRRRGQEARLRCSPMKGHSHVYWYRQLPEEGLKFMVYLQKENIIDESGMPKERFSAEFPKEGPSILRIQQVVRGDSAAYFCASSPIIRDTEAFFGQGTRLTVV.

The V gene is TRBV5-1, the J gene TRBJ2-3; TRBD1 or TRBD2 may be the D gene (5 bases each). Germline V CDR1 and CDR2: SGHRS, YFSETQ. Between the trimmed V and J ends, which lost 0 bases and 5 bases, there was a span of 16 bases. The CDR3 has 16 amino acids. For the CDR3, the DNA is TGCGCCAGCAGCTTGGCCCTCGGTTTGGGGGAAGATACGCAGTATTTT. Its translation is CASSLALGLGEDTQYF. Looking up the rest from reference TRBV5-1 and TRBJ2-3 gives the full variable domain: KAGVTQTPRYLIKTRGQQVTLSCSPISGHRSVSWYQQTPGQGLQFLFEYFSETQRNKGNFPGRFSGRQFSNSRSEMNVSTLELGDSALYLCASSLALGLGEDTQYFGPGTRLTVL.

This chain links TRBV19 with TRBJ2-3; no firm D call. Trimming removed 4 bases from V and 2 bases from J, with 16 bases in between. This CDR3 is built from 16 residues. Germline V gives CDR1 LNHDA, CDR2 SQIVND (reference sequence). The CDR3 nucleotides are TGTGCCAGTAGTACCCAGCCAGGTCTTGTCACAGATACGCAGTATTTT. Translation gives CASSTQPGLVTDTQYF.

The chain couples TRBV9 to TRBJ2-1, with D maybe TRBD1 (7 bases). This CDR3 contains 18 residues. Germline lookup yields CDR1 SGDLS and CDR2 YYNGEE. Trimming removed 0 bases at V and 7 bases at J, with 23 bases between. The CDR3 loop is CASSVEGAVGGIRNEQFF. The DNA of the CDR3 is TGTGCCAGCAGCGTAGAGGGGGCGGTCGGCGGGATCCGAAATGAGCAGTTCTTC.

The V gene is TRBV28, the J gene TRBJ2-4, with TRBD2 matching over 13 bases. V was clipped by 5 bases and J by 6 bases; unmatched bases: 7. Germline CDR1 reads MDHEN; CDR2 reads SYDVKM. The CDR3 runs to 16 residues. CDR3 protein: CASSPGLAGVINIQYF. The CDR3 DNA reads TGTGCCAGCAGTCCCGGACTAGCGGGAGTGATAAACATTCAGTACTTC. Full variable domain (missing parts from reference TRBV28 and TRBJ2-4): DVKVTQSSRYLVKRTGEKVFLECVQDMDHENMFWYRQDPGLGLRLIYFSYDVKMKEKGDIPEGYSVSREKKERFSLILESASTNQTSMYLCASSPGLAGVINIQYFGAGTRLSVL.

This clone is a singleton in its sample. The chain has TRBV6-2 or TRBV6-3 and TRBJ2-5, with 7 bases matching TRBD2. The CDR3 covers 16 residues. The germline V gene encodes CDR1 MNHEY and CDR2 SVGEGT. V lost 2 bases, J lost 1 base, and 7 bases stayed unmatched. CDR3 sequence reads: CASSYVAGETQETQYF. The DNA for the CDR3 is TGTGCCAGCAGTTACGTTGCGGGGGAAACCCAAGAGACCCAGTACTTC.

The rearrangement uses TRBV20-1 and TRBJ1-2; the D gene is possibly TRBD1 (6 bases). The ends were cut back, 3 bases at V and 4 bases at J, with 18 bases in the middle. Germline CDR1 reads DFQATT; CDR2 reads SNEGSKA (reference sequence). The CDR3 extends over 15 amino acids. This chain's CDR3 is CSASARFRGGYGYTF. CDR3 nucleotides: TGCAGTGCTAGTGCACGGTTTAGGGGGGGCTATGGCTACACCTTC.

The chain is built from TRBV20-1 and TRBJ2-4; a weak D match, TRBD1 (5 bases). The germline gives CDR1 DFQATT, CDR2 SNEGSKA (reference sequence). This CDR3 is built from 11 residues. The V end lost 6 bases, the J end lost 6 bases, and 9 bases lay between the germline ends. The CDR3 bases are TGCAGTGCCTCCGACAGAAACATTCAGTACTTC. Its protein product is CSASDRNIQYF.

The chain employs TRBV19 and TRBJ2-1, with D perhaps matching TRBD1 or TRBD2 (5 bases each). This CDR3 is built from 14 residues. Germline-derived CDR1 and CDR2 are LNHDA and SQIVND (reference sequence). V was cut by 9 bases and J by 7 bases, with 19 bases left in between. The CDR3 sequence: CASTPRGARNEQFF. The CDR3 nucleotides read TGTGCCAGCACCCCCCGGGGCGCAAGGAATGAGCAGTTCTTC.

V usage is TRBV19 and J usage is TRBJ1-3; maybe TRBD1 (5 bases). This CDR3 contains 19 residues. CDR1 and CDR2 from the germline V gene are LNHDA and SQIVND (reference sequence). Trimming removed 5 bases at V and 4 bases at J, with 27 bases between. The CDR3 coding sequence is TGTGCCAGTAGTTCCCCCTCGGGGCAGCTTAGCCTCTTCGGAAACACCATATATTTT. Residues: CASSSPSGQLSLFGNTIYF.

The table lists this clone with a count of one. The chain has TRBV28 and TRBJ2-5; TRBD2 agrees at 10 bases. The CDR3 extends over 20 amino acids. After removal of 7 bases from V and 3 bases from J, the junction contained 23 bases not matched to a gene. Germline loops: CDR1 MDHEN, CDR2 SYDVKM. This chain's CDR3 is CASTITMPGLARILEETQYF. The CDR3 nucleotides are TGTGCCAGCACCATAACCATGCCGGGACTAGCGAGAATTCTTGAAGAGACCCAGTACTTC.

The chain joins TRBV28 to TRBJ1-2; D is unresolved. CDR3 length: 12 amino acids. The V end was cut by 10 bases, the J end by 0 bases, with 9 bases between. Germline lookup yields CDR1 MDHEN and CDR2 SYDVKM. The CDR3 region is CAIGQANYGYTF. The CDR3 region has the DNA TGTGCCATAGGGCAGGCTAACTATGGCTACACCTTC.

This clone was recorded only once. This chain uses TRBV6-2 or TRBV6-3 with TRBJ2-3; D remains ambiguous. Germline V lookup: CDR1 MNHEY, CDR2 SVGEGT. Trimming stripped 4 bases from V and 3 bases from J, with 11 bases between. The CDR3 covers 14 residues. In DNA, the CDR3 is TGTGCCAGCAGTTTCCCAGGATCGACAGATACGCAGTATTTT. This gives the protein CASSFPGSTDTQYF.

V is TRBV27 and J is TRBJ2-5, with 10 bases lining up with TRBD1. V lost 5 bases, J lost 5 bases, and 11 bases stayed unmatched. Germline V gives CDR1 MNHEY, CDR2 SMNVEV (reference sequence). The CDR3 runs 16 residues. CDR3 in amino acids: CASSLLDRGRPETQYF. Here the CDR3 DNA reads TGTGCCAGCAGTCTGCTCGACAGGGGGCGTCCTGAGACCCAGTACTTC.

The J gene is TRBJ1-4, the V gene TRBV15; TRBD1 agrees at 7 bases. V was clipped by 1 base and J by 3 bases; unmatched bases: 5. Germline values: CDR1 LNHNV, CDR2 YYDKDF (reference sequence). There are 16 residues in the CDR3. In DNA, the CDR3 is TGTGCCACCAGCAGAGGGGGAGGGGGCCCTAATGAAAAACTGTTTTTT. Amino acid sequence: CATSRGGGGPNEKLFF. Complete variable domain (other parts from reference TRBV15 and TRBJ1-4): DAMVIQNPRYQVTQFGKPVTLSCSQTLNHNVMYWYQQKSSQAPKLLFHYYDKDFNNEADTPDNFQSRRPNTSFCFLDIRSPGLGDTAMYLCATSRGGGGPNEKLFFGSGTQLSVL.

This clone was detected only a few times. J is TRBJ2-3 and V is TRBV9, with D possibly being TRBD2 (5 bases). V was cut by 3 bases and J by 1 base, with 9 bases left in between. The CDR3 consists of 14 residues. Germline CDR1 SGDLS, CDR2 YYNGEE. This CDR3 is CASSGGLRTDTQYF. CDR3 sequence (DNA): TGTGCCAGCAGCGGCGGACTTCGCACAGATACGCAGTATTTT. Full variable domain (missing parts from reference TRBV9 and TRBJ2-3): DSGVTQTPKHLITATGQRVTLRCSPRSGDLSVYWYQQSLDQGLQFLIQYYNGEERAKGNILERFSAQQFPDLHSELNLSSLELGDSALYFCASSGGLRTDTQYFGPGTRLTVL.

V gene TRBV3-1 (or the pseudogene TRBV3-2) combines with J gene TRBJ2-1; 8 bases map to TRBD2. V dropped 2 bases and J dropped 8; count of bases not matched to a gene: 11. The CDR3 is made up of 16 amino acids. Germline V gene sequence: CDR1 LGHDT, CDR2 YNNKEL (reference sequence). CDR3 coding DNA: TGTGCCAGCAGCCAACTTGTGATGATAGCGGGACATGAGCAGTTCTTC. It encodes CASSQLVMIAGHEQFF.

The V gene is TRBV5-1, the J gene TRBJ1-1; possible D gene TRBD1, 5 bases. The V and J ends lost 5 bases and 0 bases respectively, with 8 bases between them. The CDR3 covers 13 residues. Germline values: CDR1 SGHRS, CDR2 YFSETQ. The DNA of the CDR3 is TGCGCCAGCAGATCGGGGCTGAACACTGAAGCTTTCTTT. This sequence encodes CASRSGLNTEAFF. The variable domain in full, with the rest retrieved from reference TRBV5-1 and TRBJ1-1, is KAGVTQTPRYLIKTRGQQVTLSCSPISGHRSVSWYQQTPGQGLQFLFEYFSETQRNKGNFPGRFSGRQFSNSRSEMNVSTLELGDSALYLCASRSGLNTEAFFGQGTRLTVV.

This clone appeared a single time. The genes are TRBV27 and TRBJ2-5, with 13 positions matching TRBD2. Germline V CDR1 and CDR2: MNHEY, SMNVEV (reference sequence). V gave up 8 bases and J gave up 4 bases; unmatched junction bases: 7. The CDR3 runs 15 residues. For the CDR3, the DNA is TGTGCCAGCTCCGGACTAGCGGGGGCTGGAGAGACCCAGTACTTC. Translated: CASSGLAGAGETQYF.

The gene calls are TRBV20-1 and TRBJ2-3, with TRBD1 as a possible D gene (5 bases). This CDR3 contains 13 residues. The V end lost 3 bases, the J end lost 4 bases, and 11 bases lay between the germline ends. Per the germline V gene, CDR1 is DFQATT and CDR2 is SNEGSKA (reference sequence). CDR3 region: CSASRTSADTQYF. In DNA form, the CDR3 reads TGCAGTGCTAGTAGGACATCGGCAGATACGCAGTATTTT.